These 10 T cell receptor beta chains share one sample of origin, sequenced in a study of blood T cell repertoires in COVID-19. Using immunoSEQ multiplex PCR, the repertoire was profiled, and TCRdb retains in-frame clones only, with some absent. The table has approximately 140,000 clones, over 75% seen once; the top ten hold more than 1.5%. Source material: peripheral blood. The receptors were sampled from a human donor in a cohort sampled during active COVID-19.

V is TRBV5-1 and J is TRBJ2-1; unclear D gene. The germline V gene has CDR1 SGHRS and CDR2 YFSETQ. The CDR3 covers 15 residues. The V gene lost 5 bases and the J gene lost 8 bases, with 20 bases spanning the gap. The CDR3 here is CASSSGGAWVDEQFF. The DNA for the CDR3 is TGCGCCAGCAGTTCCGGCGGAGCATGGGTGGATGAGCAGTTCTTC.

The chain links TRBV5-1 to TRBJ2-7, with TRBD2 matching 8 bases. V shed 1 base and J 2 bases; nucleotides not matched to a gene: 2. The CDR3 totals 14 residues. Germline V lookup: CDR1 SGHRS, CDR2 YFSETQ. In nucleotides, the CDR3 is TGCGCCAGCAGCTTGCGGGGGGGAACCTACGAGCAGTACTTC. It specifies CASSLRGGTYEQYF. Drawing the rest from reference TRBV5-1 and TRBJ2-7, the complete variable domain is KAGVTQTPRYLIKTRGQQVTLSCSPISGHRSVSWYQQTPGQGLQFLFEYFSETQRNKGNFPGRFSGRQFSNSRSEMNVSTLELGDSALYLCASSLRGGTYEQYFGPGTRLTVT.

The CDR3 bases are TGTGCCACCAGTGACAGGGTCGGGACAGATACGCAGTATTTT. Its protein product is CATSDRVGTDTQYF. The chain has TRBV24-1 and TRBJ2-3; TRBD1 is a possible D gene (5 bases). The CDR3 has 14 amino acids. Deletions cut 4 bases from V and 3 bases from J, with 10 bases between. Germline loops: CDR1 KGHDR, CDR2 SFDVKD.

The V and J genes are TRBV5-6 and TRBJ2-3; D is ambiguous. Trimming took 9 bases from V and 2 from J, leaving 13 bases between them. The CDR3 extends over 13 amino acids. Germline V gene data show CDR1 as SGHDT and CDR2 as YYEEEE. Here the CDR3 reads CATRPGYTDTQYF. DNA of the CDR3: TGTGCCACCAGGCCCGGGTACACAGATACGCAGTATTTT.

The chain combines TRBV4-1 with TRBJ2-2; TRBD2 matches 8 bases. Germline values: CDR1 MGHRA, CDR2 YSYEKL. The V and J ends lost 1 base and 6 bases, in that order; junction bases with no gene match: 13. The CDR3 spans 18 residues. The CDR3 loop reads CASSQGASGYLVSGELFF. Here the CDR3 DNA reads TGCGCCAGCAGCCAAGGGGCTAGCGGGTATCTCGTGTCCGGGGAGCTGTTTTTT.

This sequence joins TRBV13 and TRBJ2-5; 7 positions match TRBD2. Germline CDR1 PRHDT, CDR2 FYEKMQ (reference sequence). The CDR3 runs 14 residues. V shed 5 bases and J 5 bases; nucleotides not matched to a gene: 8. CDR3 coding DNA: TGTGCCAGCAGCCCACCCGCGGGAGTGGAGACCCAGTACTTC. Amino acid sequence: CASSPPAGVETQYF.

The J gene is TRBJ2-1, the V gene TRBV19; D is perhaps TRBD2 (6 bases). The V end was cut by 5 bases, the J end by 7 bases, with 15 bases between. Germline V lookup: CDR1 LNHDA, CDR2 SQIVND (reference sequence). This CDR3 spans 14 amino acids. Written as DNA, the CDR3 is TGTGCCAGTAGTCAGGGACTCTCAGGAAATGAGCAGTTCTTC. The encoded protein is CASSQGLSGNEQFF.

The gene calls are TRBV9 and TRBJ1-3; a possible D gene is TRBD1 (5 bases). Trimming took off 0 bases at V and 6 bases at J, with 13 bases between the two ends. Germline loops: CDR1 SGDLS, CDR2 YYNGEE. The CDR3 covers 15 residues. This CDR3 reads CASSVDGGSQNTIYF. CDR3 coding DNA: TGTGCCAGCAGCGTAGACGGGGGGTCGCAAAACACCATATATTTT.

The genes are TRBV19 and TRBJ2-1; 9 nucleotides line up with TRBD2. Germline V gene sequence: CDR1 LNHDA, CDR2 SQIVND (reference sequence). The ends lost 1 base at V and 5 bases at J; junction bases unmatched: 3. This CDR3 is 15 amino acids long. The CDR3, as DNA: TGTGCCAGTAGTATAGCTAGCGGGAACCACAATGAGCAGTTCTTC. It encodes CASSIASGNHNEQFF.

Only a few counts were recorded for this clone. The chain has TRBV7-2 and TRBJ2-7, with D hard to call. Trimming left V 5 bases short and J 3 bases short, with 8 bases between. The length of the CDR3 is 12 residues. Germline CDR1 is SGHTA and CDR2 is FQGNSA. CDR3 DNA sequence: TGTGCCAGCAGCCCCCAACACTACGAGCAGTACTTC. Protein product: CASSPQHYEQYF.